This record covers a single T cell receptor (beta chain). Its cognate antigen is unknown. Germline V gives CDR1 MNHNS, CDR2 SASEGT. This CDR3 contains 15 residues. V was shortened by 4 bases and J by 2 bases, with 13 bases between the two germline ends. MiXCR, run by TCRdb on the reads, gives a single entry per CDR3 protein. The sample yields 640,000 or so distinct CDR3 sequences, around a third seen once. The data originate from a study of T cell repertoires in cytomegalovirus infection. Study-level information: Use of recently identified HLA-C-restricted and well-studied HLA-B-restricted CMV epitopes was part of the study. A matching HLA type, together with CMV infection, was signaled by public TCR beta signatures. Regarding the study as a whole: It was HLA-C-restricted CMV-specific TCR beta clonotypes that dominated the response ex vivo. Individuals carrying CMV plus the relevant HLA were identified by cumulative frequency of public TCR beta families.

The sample in question was cultured PBMCs, obtained from culture after CMV antigen stimulation. The receptor's source is a human donor in good health (CMV status not recorded). Some clones in this sample may be carry-over from other donors' samples. V is TRBV6-1 and J is TRBJ2-3; tentative D call: TRBD2 (5 bases). CDR3 amino acids: CASSGMLAPTDTQYF. The CDR3 region has the DNA TGTGCCAGCAGTGGGATGCTAGCTCCCACAGATACGCAGTATTTT.